Presented here are 16 T cell receptor beta chains from one specimen sequenced in a study of blood T cells in healthy people across ages (dated by TCRdb to between 2015 and 2017). Library generation was performed with 5' RACE. The instrument given in TCRdb is Illumina HiSeq 2500. A second PCR of about 6 to 12 cycles was run with a J-beta primer mix and a sample-barcoded 5' primer. In-frame beta chains were kept once TCRdb had trimmed the public reads at Q25 with fastp and called clones with MiXCR. CDR3 protein sequences are deduplicated, and each keeps its most common genes and DNA. In this sample the table shows 650,000 or so distinct CDR3 sequences, roughly half of which occur a single time. The ten most abundant clones make up roughly 12% of the sample. Specimen: blood. All receptors come from a woman aged 80 or older in good health.

The rearrangement uses TRBV6-1 and TRBJ2-3; D not certain. The CDR3 extends over 15 amino acids. V was shortened by 6 bases and J by 9 bases, with 22 bases between the two germline ends. CDR1 is MNHNS, CDR2 SASEGT, per germline. CDR3: CASRPRAFSGETQYF. The CDR3 nucleotides are TGTGCCAGCAGGCCCCGGGCCTTCTCAGGAGAGACGCAGTATTTT.

This clonotype was counted only a few times. This chain joins TRBV5-1 and TRBJ2-3; 8 bases align to TRBD2. The length of the CDR3 is 15 residues. Germline V gene sequence: CDR1 SGHRS, CDR2 YFSETQ. V trimming: 10 bases; J trimming: 0 bases; junction bases outside the gene matches: 10. As DNA, the CDR3 is TGCGCCTGCGGCATCTCTAGCGGGAGCACAGATACGCAGTATTTT. Translation: CACGISSGSTDTQYF.

The chain carries TRBV18 and TRBJ2-3; D is possibly TRBD1 (6 bases). The germline V gene encodes CDR1 KGHSH and CDR2 LQKENI. The CDR3 consists of 15 residues. Trimming removed 3 bases at V and 0 bases at J, with 10 bases between. The CDR3 spells CASSPSGHSTDTQYF. DNA for the CDR3: TGTGCCAGCTCACCGTCGGGACATAGCACAGATACGCAGTATTTT.

This sequence joins TRBV6-2 or TRBV6-3 and TRBJ2-7; the D is unclear. Germline CDR1 MNHEY, CDR2 SVGEGT. The CDR3 extends over 14 amino acids. The V end lost 2 bases, the J end lost 1 base, and 9 bases lay between the germline ends. CDR3 sequence: CASSYVAESYEQYF. For the CDR3, the DNA is TGTGCCAGCAGTTACGTCGCAGAGTCCTACGAGCAGTACTTC.

This clonotype was recorded at least ten times. J is TRBJ2-1 and V is TRBV28, with TRBD2 matching 12 bases. This CDR3 is 16 amino acids long. J was trimmed by 7 bases and V by 5 bases; bases with no gene match: 9. Germline CDR1 MDHEN, CDR2 SYDVKM. In DNA, the CDR3 is TGTGCCAGCAGTCTAATTCTAGCGGGAGGGGTTAATGAGCAGTTCTTC. This encodes CASSLILAGGVNEQFF. Full variable domain (outside the CDR3, taken from reference TRBV28 and TRBJ2-1): DVKVTQSSRYLVKRTGEKVFLECVQDMDHENMFWYRQDPGLGLRLIYFSYDVKMKEKGDIPEGYSVSREKKERFSLILESASTNQTSMYLCASSLILAGGVNEQFFGPGTRLTVL.

This clonotype was detected many times. The gene calls are TRBV2 and TRBJ2-5; D not certain. With 7 bases removed from V and 6 bases from J, the gap between germline ends came to 12 bases. The CDR3 spans 12 residues. The germline CDR1 and CDR2 sequences are SNHLY and FYNNEI. DNA for the CDR3: TGTGCCAGCATCAAGGATAGGCAGACCCAGTACTTC. Residues: CASIKDRQTQYF.

Points on this clonotype: A read error is possible here, since a much larger clone lies one base away. The DNA for the CDR3 is TGCGCCAGCAGCCATGAGACTAGCGCCAACAATGAGCAGTTCTTC. It is translated as CASSHETSANNEQFF. The chain is built from TRBV4-1 and TRBJ2-1; 8 positions match TRBD2. Germline V gene sequence: CDR1 MGHRA, CDR2 YSYEKL. The CDR3 has 15 residues. V dropped 3 bases and J dropped 5; count of bases not matched to a gene: 6.

V gene TRBV12-3 or TRBV12-4 combines with J gene TRBJ2-5, with a possible D match to TRBD1 (5 bases). V gave up 5 bases and J gave up 2 bases, with 9 bases separating them. This CDR3 is 13 amino acids long. The CDR3 spells CASSDREQETQYF. The CDR3 DNA reads as TGTGCCAGCAGTGACAGAGAGCAAGAGACCCAGTACTTC.

This clonotype was seen once. In DNA form, the CDR3 reads TGTGCCAGCAGCACCATAGGAGTTTACGAGCAGTACTTC. It encodes CASSTIGVYEQYF. The chain links TRBV25-1 to TRBJ2-5, with unresolved D. TRBJ2-7 explains the end of the DNA better; the J call may be wrong. CDR3 length equals 13 residues. Germline-derived CDR1 and CDR2 are MGHDK and SYGVNS.

The gene calls are TRBV5-1 and TRBJ2-1, with D unclear. The CDR3 length is 14 residues. The germline V and J ends were trimmed by 0 bases and 5 bases, with 9 bases remaining between them. Germline loops: CDR1 SGHRS, CDR2 YFSETQ. The CDR3 here is CASSLGVQNNEQFF. CDR3 DNA sequence: TGCGCCAGCAGCTTGGGGGTACAGAACAATGAGCAGTTCTTC.

V gene TRBV20-1 combines with J gene TRBJ2-1, with no clear D. Germline CDR1 DFQATT, CDR2 SNEGSKA (reference sequence). The CDR3 has 11 amino acids. V dropped 4 bases and J dropped 9 bases, with 10 bases sitting between them. The CDR3 spells CSATFRSEQFF. As DNA, the CDR3 is TGCAGTGCTACCTTCCGGAGTGAGCAGTTCTTC.

This clonotype occurred a few times. A much larger clone differs from this one at a single base, so this may be a read error. This chain links TRBV5-1 with TRBJ2-5; perhaps TRBD1 as D (7 bases). The CDR3 length is 16 residues. The germline V and J ends were trimmed by 0 bases and 11 bases, with 23 bases remaining between them. Germline CDR1 and CDR2: SGHRS and YFSETQ. The CDR3 DNA reads as TGCGCCAGCAGCTTGGCCGTTGGGGACAGACGACGGGAGCAGTACTTC. Translation gives CASSLAVGDRRREQYF.

The chain combines TRBV4-3 with TRBJ2-6, with D hard to call. V was shortened by 0 bases and J by 2 bases, with 5 bases between the two germline ends. Germline assignment: CDR1 LGHNA and CDR2 YSLEER. The CDR3 contains 15 residues. The CDR3 sequence: CASSQERAGANVLTF. The CDR3 bases are TGCGCCAGCAGCCAAGAGCGAGCTGGGGCCAACGTCCTGACTTTC.

The chain has TRBV7-8 and TRBJ2-5; 8 positions agree with TRBD1. Gene TRBJ2-4 matches the end of the DNA better, so the J call may be wrong. The CDR3 sequence is 18 residues long. Per the germline V gene, CDR1 is SGHVS and CDR2 is FQNEAQ. CDR3 in DNA: TGTGCCAGCAGCTTAGGGGGAGCGGCAGGGGGCATCGAAAACATTCAGTACTTC. Protein product: CASSLGGAAGGIENIQYF.

The V gene is TRBV11-2, the J gene TRBJ2-7; tentatively, D is TRBD2 (5 bases). With 4 bases removed from V and 4 bases from J, the gap between germline ends came to 14 bases. The V gene's germline CDR1 is SGHAT and CDR2 FQNNGV. CDR3 length: 14 residues. In DNA form, the CDR3 reads TGTGCCAGCAGCTCCCCCGAGACTATATACGAGCAGTACTTC. Protein sequence: CASSSPETIYEQYF.

V usage is TRBV7-6 and J usage is TRBJ1-1; TRBD1 agrees at 8 bases. Germline CDR1 reads SGHVS; CDR2 reads FNYEAQ. V was clipped by 4 bases and J by 5 bases; unmatched bases: 3. CDR3 length equals 13 residues. CDR3 DNA sequence: TGTGCCAGCAGCTCGACAGGGGTGACTGAAGCTTTCTTT. The encoded protein is CASSSTGVTEAFF.